Each of the 7 T cell receptor beta chains below was sequenced from the same sample in a study of T cells in women clearing cervical HPV infection. TCRdb keeps only in-frame clones here, not all; method: immunoSEQ multiplex PCR. This sample lists tens of thousands of clones; its ten largest clones have 1.2%. Sequenced sample: blood buffy coat. The receptors originated from a woman aged 18 to 75 with a cervical HPV16 infection that either progressed to CIN3+ or cleared (not recorded which).

As to this clone: The CDR3 end is not reached by the read, which stops 3 residues before it; the germline J gene fills it in. V and J are TRBV5-1 and TRBJ1-4, with D hard to call. Trimming removed 0 bases from V and 2 bases from J, with 8 bases in between. The CDR3 is made up of 15 amino acids. Germline V gene lookup returns CDR1 SGHRS and CDR2 YFSETQ. CDR3 DNA (partial): TGCGCCAGCAGCTTGGCCCTGTCTACTAATGAAAAA. Protein product: CASSLALSTNEK. The entire CDR3 reads CASSLALSTNEKLFF.

Points on this clone: Read sequence stops 3 residues before the CDR3 end, and the germline J gene provides the missing end. The rearrangement joins TRBV7-2 to TRBJ1-4; D is uncertain. The CDR3 is 16 residues long. The germline V gene encodes CDR1 SGHTA and CDR2 FQGNSA. The V gene lost 0 bases and the J gene lost 8 bases, with 16 bases spanning the gap. The CDR3 bases that were read are TGTGCCAGCAGCTTAGCGCTAAGGTTCCAAGGGGAAAAA. Its translation: CASSLALRFQGEK. The whole CDR3 sequence reads CASSLALRFQGEKLFF.

About this clone itself: The CDR3 extends 3 residues past the end of the read, so its final part is completed from the germline J gene. The chain joins TRBV5-1 to TRBJ2-7; 8 nucleotides match TRBD2. Germline trimming cut 7 bases from V and 5 bases from J; bases unmatched to any gene: 8. This CDR3 is 13 amino acids long. The germline CDR1 and CDR2 sequences are SGHRS and YFSETQ. This chain's CDR3 is CASGPGLEHEQYF. CDR3 DNA, as far as it was read: TGCGCCAGCGGACCGGGACTAGAACACGAG. The whole variable domain, remainder taken from reference TRBV5-1 and TRBJ2-7, is KAGVTQTPRYLIKTRGQQVTLSCSPISGHRSVSWYQQTPGQGLQFLFEYFSETQRNKGNFPGRFSGRQFSNSRSEMNVSTLELGDSALYLCASGPGLEHEQYFGPGTRLTVT.

Comments on this clone: The read finishes 3 residues shy of the CDR3 end, and the germline J gene is used to complete it. The chain recombines TRBV4-2 with TRBJ2-7; possibly TRBD1 for D (7 bases). The V end was cut by 2 bases, the J end by 0 bases, with 20 bases between. Germline lookup yields CDR1 LGHNA and CDR2 YNFKEQ. This CDR3 comprises 18 residues. Incomplete CDR3 DNA: TGTGCCAGCAGCCAACAGGGGGAGTATGCGGGATCCTCCTACGAG. Encoded protein: CASSQQGEYAGSSYE. The entire CDR3 protein reads CASSQQGEYAGSSYEQYF.

A word on this clone: The read halts 3 residues ahead of the CDR3 end, with the missing end drawn from the germline J gene. The J gene is TRBJ2-2, the V gene TRBV19, with TRBD1 matching over 8 bases. Germline CDR1 reads LNHDA; CDR2 reads SQIVND (reference sequence). This CDR3 is built from 14 residues. CDR3 DNA, as far as it was read: TGTGCCACCACTCGGGACAGGAATAATTCACCG. Amino acid sequence: CATTRDRNNSP. The whole CDR3 sequence reads CATTRDRNNSPLFF.

As regards this clone: The read ends 3 residues shy of where the CDR3 ends; the end is completed using the germline J gene. The rearrangement links TRBV6-1 to TRBJ2-5, with 7 bases matching TRBD1. CDR3 length: 16 residues. Germline CDR1 reads MNHNS; CDR2 reads SASEGT. V lost 4 bases to trimming and J lost 5 bases; unmatched junction nucleotides: 13. Incomplete CDR3 DNA: TGTGCCAGCAGTGCGTACCCCGGGACAGCCGCGGAGACC. Its protein product is CASSAYPGTAAET. The entire CDR3 protein reads CASSAYPGTAAETQYF.

Here the CDR3 reads CASRVRISRNEQFF. CDR3 DNA (partial): TGTGCCAGCAGAGTCAGAATCTCGAGGAATGAG. The rearrangement links TRBV6-2 or TRBV6-3 to TRBJ2-1; no clear D gene. With the read ending 3 residues before the CDR3 end, the germline J gene is used to fill in that end. The ends were cut back, 6 bases at V and 7 bases at J, with 16 bases in the middle. Germline-derived CDR1 and CDR2 are MNHEY and SVGEGT. This CDR3 contains 14 residues.